This T cell receptor (beta chain) is from a study of T cells in Graves' hyperthyroidism and ophthalmopathy. This CDR3 is 12 amino acids long. Germline assignment: CDR1 SEHNR and CDR2 FQNEAQ (reference sequence). V was clipped by 8 bases and J by 5 bases, with 12 bases between them. This clonotype showed up just a few times. Amplified TCR beta CDR3 regions derived from RNA transcripts. The HTBI primer set drove a first-round RT-PCR of the TCR CDR3. TCRdb re-called the multiplex PCR reads with MiXCR, one entry per CDR3 protein. The profile shows some 500,000 distinct CDR3 sequences, 15% to 20% of them singletons.

The TCR sequence derives from a young woman with Graves' ophthalmopathy. Material: blood. The chain recombines TRBV7-9 with TRBJ1-1; weak D call: TRBD1 (5 bases). This chain's CDR3 is CASAGTLTEAFF. DNA for the CDR3: TGTGCCAGCGCCGGGACTCTGACTGAAGCTTTCTTT. Using reference TRBV7-9 and TRBJ1-1 for the parts outside the CDR3, the full variable domain is DTGVSQNPRHKITKRGQNVTFRCDPISEHNRLYWYRQTLGQGPEFLTYFQNEAQLEKSRLLSDRFSAERPKGSFSTLEIQRTEQGDSAMYLCASAGTLTEAFFGQGTRLTVV.